The next 27 T cell receptor beta chains were all read from a single sample in a study of blood T cells in healthy people across ages. The use of a sample-barcoded 5' primer and a J-beta primer mix characterized a second PCR of about 7 to 12 cycles. TCRdb passed the 5' RACE reads through MiXCR, listing each CDR3 protein once. Found here are 1.5 million or so distinct CDR3 sequences, about 42% of them singletons; the top ten hold over 3.5%. Sequencing was done on a sample of blood. These receptors came from a woman in her late teens or twenties in good health.

The chain joins TRBV7-2 to TRBJ2-4; D unclear. The CDR3 covers 12 residues. Germline assignment: CDR1 SGHTA and CDR2 FQGNSA. Deletions cut 2 bases from V and 13 bases from J, with 12 bases between. The CDR3 bases are TGTGCCAGCAGCTTATGGGGTGAAGAGCAGTACTTC. This gives the protein CASSLWGEEQYF.

The chain couples TRBV3-1 to TRBJ1-1; D remains ambiguous. The CDR3 length is 12 residues. CDR1 and CDR2 from the germline V gene are LGHDT and YNNKEL (reference sequence). The V end was cut by 1 base, the J end by 4 bases, with 4 bases between. The CDR3 is CASSQVSTEAFF. CDR3 DNA: TGTGCCAGCAGCCAAGTTAGCACTGAAGCTTTCTTT.

The rearrangement joins TRBV6-1 to TRBJ1-1; 8 bases fit TRBD1. With V trimmed by 4 bases and J by 3 bases, 10 bases remained unmatched. This CDR3 contains 16 residues. From germline, CDR1 is MNHNS and CDR2 SASEGT. The DNA of the CDR3 is TGTGCCAGCAGTGCTGGAAGGACAGGGAGGGACACTGAAGCTTTCTTT. It yields the protein CASSAGRTGRDTEAFF.

The CDR3 DNA is TGTGCCAGCAGCCAAGTATCAGCGGGAGGTACCACCTACAATGAGCAGTTCTTC. It translates to CASSQVSAGGTTYNEQFF. The rearrangement links TRBV4-2 to TRBJ2-1; 9 bases agree with TRBD2. V dropped 1 base and J dropped 2; count of bases not matched to a gene: 9. The CDR3 has 18 residues. From germline, CDR1 is LGHNA and CDR2 YNFKEQ.

This clonotype turned up a few times. The V call is TRBV6-8, the J call TRBJ1-2; D call uncertain. This CDR3 contains 13 residues. Germline CDR1 MNHGY, CDR2 SAAAGT. With 7 bases removed from V and 4 bases from J, the gap between germline ends came to 13 bases. DNA for the CDR3: TGTGCCAGCACCTTATGGCGGACCTATGGCTACACCTTC. Translated, it gives CASTLWRTYGYTF.

The chain carries TRBV6-6 and TRBJ2-7; D is possibly TRBD1 or TRBD2 (5 bases each). The germline CDR1 and CDR2 sequences are MNHNY and SVGAGI (reference sequence). This CDR3 is built from 14 residues. Trimming stripped 2 bases from V and 2 bases from J, with 10 bases between. In DNA, the CDR3 is TGTGCCAGCAGTTACCCGGGACCCCCCTACGAGCAGTACTTC. It is translated as CASSYPGPPYEQYF.

The chain recombines TRBV10-3 with TRBJ2-7; D is possibly TRBD2 (6 bases). Germline V gives CDR1 ENHRY, CDR2 SYGVKD. CDR3 size: 15 residues. Trimming left V 5 bases short and J 7 bases short, with 21 bases between. CDR3 loop: CAISPGLQADYEQYF. The CDR3 DNA reads TGTGCCATCAGTCCGGGCCTTCAGGCGGACTATGAGCAGTACTTC.

There are a few counts of this clonotype. This chain joins TRBV3-1 and TRBJ2-7, with D perhaps matching TRBD1 (5 bases). V was trimmed by 1 base and J by 5 bases, leaving 12 bases between them. In germline, CDR1 is LGHDT, CDR2 YNNKEL (reference sequence). The CDR3 is 14 residues long. CDR3 nucleotides: TGTGCCAGCAGCCAAGTTGGGCTAGGGGACGAGCAGTACTTC. Its translation is CASSQVGLGDEQYF.

The rearrangement links TRBV19 to TRBJ2-6, with TRBD2 identical over 10 bases. Germline assignment: CDR1 LNHDA and CDR2 SQIVND (reference sequence). The CDR3 length is 20 residues. V trimming: 3 bases; J trimming: 1 base; junction bases outside the gene matches: 12. CDR3 amino acids: CASSILLVLAGASGANVLTF. The CDR3 DNA reads TGTGCCAGTAGTATCCTTTTGGTTCTAGCGGGAGCTTCTGGGGCCAACGTCCTGACTTTC.

Concerning this clonotype itself: A clone one base away is much larger, so this may be a read error. CDR3 loop: CATSKGGTRNNEQYF. As DNA, the CDR3 is TGTGCCACCAGCAAGGGGGGAACCCGAAACAATGAGCAGTACTTC. V is TRBV15 and J is TRBJ2-5; tentatively, D is TRBD1 or TRBD2 (6 bases each). Germline values: CDR1 LNHNV, CDR2 YYDKDF (reference sequence). The CDR3 is 15 amino acids. Trimming stripped 4 bases from V and 11 bases from J, with 23 bases between.

The genes are TRBV30 and TRBJ2-1, with D perhaps TRBD1 (6 bases). Germline V gene sequence: CDR1 GTSNPN, CDR2 SVGIG (reference sequence). The CDR3 has 14 residues. This CDR3 reads CAELSQGLHNEQFF. CDR3 DNA: TGTGCGGAGCTGTCCCAGGGGCTTCACAATGAGCAGTTCTTC.

V gene TRBV14 combines with J gene TRBJ1-1; tentatively, D is TRBD1 (5 bases). V lost 4 bases and J lost 0, with 12 bases in between. The CDR3 runs to 15 residues. Per the germline V gene, CDR1 is SGHDN and CDR2 is FVKESK. CDR3 residues: CASSPGGKMNTEAFF. CDR3 coding DNA: TGTGCCAGCAGCCCGGGGGGGAAAATGAACACTGAAGCTTTCTTT.

There are a few counts of this clonotype. V and J are TRBV7-9 and TRBJ2-1, with TRBD2 identical over 10 bases. Germline V gene lookup returns CDR1 SEHNR and CDR2 FQNEAQ (reference sequence). V lost 4 bases, J lost 3 bases, and 6 bases stayed unmatched. The CDR3 spans 16 residues. CDR3 protein: CASSSFGLADYNEQFF. DNA of the CDR3: TGTGCCAGCAGCTCTTTTGGACTAGCGGACTACAATGAGCAGTTCTTC.

The chain is built from TRBV20-1 and TRBJ2-2; 7 bases are a match to TRBD1. J lost 2 bases, V lost 6 bases, and 6 bases had no gene match. Germline V CDR1 and CDR2: DFQATT, SNEGSKA (reference sequence). The CDR3 runs to 14 residues. CDR3 protein: CSAPNRGNTGELFF. CDR3 nucleotide sequence: TGCAGTGCCCCTAACAGGGGTAACACCGGGGAGCTGTTTTTT.

The chain links TRBV28 to TRBJ1-2, with D hard to call. V lost 10 bases and J 4 bases, leaving 16 bases between the germline ends. In germline, CDR1 is MDHEN, CDR2 SYDVKM. The CDR3 spans 13 residues. The CDR3 reads CANSSGGFYGYTF. The CDR3 DNA follows: TGTGCCAACAGCAGTGGTGGGTTCTATGGCTACACCTTC.

The table lists this clonotype with a few counts. The rearrangement joins TRBV9 to TRBJ1-1; D unclear. Germline V CDR1 and CDR2: SGDLS, YYNGEE. Trimming removed 0 bases from V and 1 base from J, with 10 bases in between. The CDR3 consists of 15 residues. CDR3 DNA: TGTGCCAGCAGCGTAGTGGCAACCAAGAACACTGAAGCTTTCTTT. Protein product: CASSVVATKNTEAFF.

The chain recombines TRBV7-2 with TRBJ2-7; 10 nucleotides match TRBD1. The CDR3 extends over 13 amino acids. Germline loops: CDR1 SGHTA, CDR2 FQGNSA. Trimming took 8 bases from V and 3 from J; bases not matched to a gene: 4. The CDR3 DNA reads TGTGCCAGCGTCCGGGACAGGGGCTACGAGCAGTACTTC. Protein sequence: CASVRDRGYEQYF.

This chain links TRBV9 with TRBJ2-3; 13 positions match TRBD2. With V trimmed by 3 bases and J by 0 bases, 7 bases remained unmatched. Germline CDR1 reads SGDLS; CDR2 reads YYNGEE. CDR3 size: 18 residues. The CDR3 sequence: CASSERTSGGSSTDTQYF. CDR3 coding DNA: TGTGCCAGCAGCGAGAGGACTAGCGGGGGATCTAGCACAGATACGCAGTATTTT.

The chain recombines TRBV12-3 or TRBV12-4 with TRBJ1-5; D gene uncertain. Trimming took 6 bases from V and 2 from J, leaving 11 bases between them. CDR3 size: 14 residues. The CDR3 DNA sequence: TGTGCCAGCAGCCCTGGGATGGGCAATCAGCCCCAGCATTTT. It specifies CASSPGMGNQPQHF.

Only a few counts were recorded for this clonotype. The chain's CDR3 is CSARDGRDNYGYTF. The CDR3 DNA reads as TGCAGTGCTAGAGACGGCAGGGATAACTATGGCTACACCTTC. V is TRBV20-1 and J is TRBJ1-2; D may be TRBD1 (5 bases). This CDR3 has 14 residues. The V end lost 0 bases, the J end lost 1 base, and 9 bases lay between the germline ends. CDR1 is DFQATT, CDR2 SNEGSKA, per germline (reference sequence).

The J gene is TRBJ1-3, the V gene TRBV7-2, with D maybe TRBD1 (5 bases). Trimming took 1 base from V and 4 from J, leaving 11 bases between them. Germline V lookup: CDR1 SGHTA, CDR2 FQGNSA. The CDR3 extends over 15 amino acids. DNA of the CDR3: TGTGCCAGCAGCTTAGGGTCGGGGACCGGAAACACCATATATTTT. Amino acids: CASSLGSGTGNTIYF.

This clonotype has only a few counts. The chain uses TRBV6-5 and TRBJ2-1, with a weak D call TRBD1 (5 bases). The CDR3 sequence is 14 residues long. Germline assignment: CDR1 MNHEY and CDR2 SVGAGI. V was cut by 7 bases and J by 0 bases, with 10 bases left in between. CDR3 amino acids: CASKGLRSYNEQFF. The CDR3, as DNA: TGTGCCAGCAAGGGGCTACGCTCCTACAATGAGCAGTTCTTC.

The chain is built from TRBV20-1 and TRBJ1-4, with a tentative D call TRBD1 (6 bases). The CDR3 has 15 amino acids. V dropped 2 bases and J dropped 4 bases, with 14 bases sitting between them. Germline V gene data show CDR1 as DFQATT and CDR2 as SNEGSKA (reference sequence). The CDR3 region is CSARSPTGLNEKLFF. The CDR3 region has the DNA TGCAGTGCTAGATCACCGACAGGCCTTAATGAAAAACTGTTTTTT.

V usage is TRBV27 and J usage is TRBJ1-5; perhaps TRBD1 as D (5 bases). The CDR3 is made up of 14 amino acids. Germline V gives CDR1 MNHEY, CDR2 SMNVEV (reference sequence). The V gene lost 3 bases and the J gene lost 2 bases, with 8 bases spanning the gap. The CDR3 here is CASSLRGRNQPQHF. The CDR3, as DNA: TGTGCCAGCAGTTTGAGGGGACGCAATCAGCCCCAGCATTTT.

This clonotype was seen a single time. The rearrangement uses TRBV5-5 and TRBJ2-5, with D uncertain. The end of the DNA aligns better with TRBJ2-1, so the J call may be wrong. Germline CDR1 and CDR2: SGHKS and YYEKEE (reference sequence). CDR3 size: 13 residues. CDR3 sequence reads: CASSPPYVETQFF. In DNA form, the CDR3 reads TGTGCCAGCAGCCCGCCTTACGTAGAGACCCAGTTCTTC.

The chain joins TRBV10-3 to TRBJ2-3; 7 nucleotides line up with TRBD1. V shed 2 bases and J 3 bases; nucleotides not matched to a gene: 5. Germline lookup yields CDR1 ENHRY and CDR2 SYGVKD. The CDR3 length is 15 residues. The CDR3, as DNA: TGTGCCATCAGTGAGGCACAGGGGACGACAGATACGCAGTATTTT. It yields the protein CAISEAQGTTDTQYF.

The chain links TRBV6-5 to TRBJ2-7; D call uncertain. V lost 2 bases, J lost 5 bases, and 13 bases lay in between. The germline CDR1 and CDR2 sequences are MNHEY and SVGAGI. The CDR3 contains 14 residues. The CDR3 DNA reads as TGTGCCAGCAGTTACGCAGCGAGGCCCCACGAGCAGTACTTC. Its translation is CASSYAARPHEQYF.